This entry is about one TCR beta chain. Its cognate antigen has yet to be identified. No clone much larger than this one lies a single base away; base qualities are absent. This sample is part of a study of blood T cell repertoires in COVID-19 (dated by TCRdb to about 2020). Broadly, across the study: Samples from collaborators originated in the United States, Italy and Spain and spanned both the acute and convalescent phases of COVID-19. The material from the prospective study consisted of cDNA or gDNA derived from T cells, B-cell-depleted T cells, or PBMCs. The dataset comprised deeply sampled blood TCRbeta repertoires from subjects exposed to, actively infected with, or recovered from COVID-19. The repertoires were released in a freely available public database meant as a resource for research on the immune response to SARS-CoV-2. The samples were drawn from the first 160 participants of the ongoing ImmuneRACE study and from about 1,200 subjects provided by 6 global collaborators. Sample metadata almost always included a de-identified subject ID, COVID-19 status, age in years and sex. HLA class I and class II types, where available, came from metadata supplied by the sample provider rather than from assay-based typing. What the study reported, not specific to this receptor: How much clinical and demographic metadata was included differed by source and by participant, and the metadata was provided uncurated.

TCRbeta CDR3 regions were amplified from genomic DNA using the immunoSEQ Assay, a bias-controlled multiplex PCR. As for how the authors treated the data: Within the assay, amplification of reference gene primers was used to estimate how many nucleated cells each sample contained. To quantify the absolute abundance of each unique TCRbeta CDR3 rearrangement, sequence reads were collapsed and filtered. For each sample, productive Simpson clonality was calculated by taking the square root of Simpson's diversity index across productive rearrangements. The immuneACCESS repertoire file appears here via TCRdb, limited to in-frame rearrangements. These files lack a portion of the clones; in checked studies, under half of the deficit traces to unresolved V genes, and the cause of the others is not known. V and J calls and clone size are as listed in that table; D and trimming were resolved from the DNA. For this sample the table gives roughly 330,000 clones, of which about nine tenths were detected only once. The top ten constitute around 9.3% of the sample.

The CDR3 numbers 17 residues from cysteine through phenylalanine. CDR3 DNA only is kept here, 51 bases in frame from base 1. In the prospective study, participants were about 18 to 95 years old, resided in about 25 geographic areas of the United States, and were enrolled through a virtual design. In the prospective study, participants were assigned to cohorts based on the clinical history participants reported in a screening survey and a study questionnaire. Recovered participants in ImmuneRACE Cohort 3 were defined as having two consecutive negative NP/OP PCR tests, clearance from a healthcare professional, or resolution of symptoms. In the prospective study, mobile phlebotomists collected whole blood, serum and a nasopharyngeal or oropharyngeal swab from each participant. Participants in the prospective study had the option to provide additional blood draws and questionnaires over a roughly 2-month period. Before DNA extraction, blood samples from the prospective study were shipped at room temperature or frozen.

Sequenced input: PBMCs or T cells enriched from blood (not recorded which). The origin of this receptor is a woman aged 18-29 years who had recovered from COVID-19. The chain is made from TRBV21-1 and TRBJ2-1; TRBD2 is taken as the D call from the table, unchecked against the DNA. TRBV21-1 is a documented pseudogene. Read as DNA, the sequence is TGTGCCAGCAGCACAAAGTGGTGCGGGGTTGCCGCCAATGAGCAGTTCTTC. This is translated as CASSTKWCGVAANEQFF.